One T cell receptor (beta chain) is described in this entry. Trimming stripped 7 bases from V and 2 bases from J, with 16 bases between. From germline, CDR1 is SGHTA and CDR2 FQGNSA. The CDR3 has 15 amino acids. This specimen comes from a study of blood T cells in healthy people across ages. Then a second PCR, running about 6 to 12 cycles, was carried out with a sample-barcoded 5' primer and a J-beta primer mix. Each cDNA molecule was tagged by a template-switch adaptor with 12 random nucleotides. TCRdb recomputed calls from the 5' RACE reads with MiXCR, one row per CDR3 protein. The sample shows approximately 1.5 million distinct CDR3 sequences, about 42% of them seen only once.

The sequenced sample consisted of blood. The chain carries TRBV7-2 and TRBJ2-3, with D possibly TRBD2 on 5 matching bases. This TCR derives from a woman between 18 and 29 years old in good health. CDR3 protein: CASTFPEGFTDTQYF. The CDR3 region has the DNA TGTGCCAGCACCTTCCCTGAGGGCTTCACAGATACGCAGTATTTT.